A single sample is the source of the 32 T cell receptor beta chains below, sequenced in a study of CD8+CD57+ T cells in acquired aplastic anemia. Overall study findings and caveats: CD8+CD57+ cells showed decreased diversity compared with total CD4+ and CD8+ cells in patients.

The authors sequenced patients whose flow cytometry had shown CD8+CD57+ cell expansion. The antigens of these receptors remain unknown. Genomic DNA, serving as template, underwent TCR beta VDJ and CDR3 profiling. TCRdb used MiXCR to reprocess the reads, holding one entry per CDR3 protein. The repertoire holds about 20,000 distinct CDR3 sequences, roughly 43% seen once, with 70% to 90% in the top ten. Sample: CD8+CD57+ T cells sorted from PBMCs. Subset: bead-enriched CD8+CD57+ effector memory T cells from SAA patients. The receptor source for this set is a human donor with aplastic anemia.

V and J are TRBV2 and TRBJ2-5, with D uncertain. This CDR3 contains 12 residues. The V end lost 3 bases, the J end lost 6 bases, and 8 bases lay between the germline ends. CDR1 is SNHLY and CDR2 is FYNNEI in the germline V gene. CDR3 sequence: CASSDEWKTQYF. DNA of the CDR3: TGTGCCAGCAGTGACGAGTGGAAGACCCAGTACTTC. The whole variable domain, filled in from reference TRBV2 and TRBJ2-5, reads EPEVTQTPSHQVTQMGQEVILRCVPISNHLYFYWYRQILGQKVEFLVSFYNNEISEKSEIFDDQFSVERPDGSNFTLKIRSTKLEDSAMYFCASSDEWKTQYFGPGTRLLVL.

This clonotype was counted a few times. This chain joins TRBV20-1 and TRBJ2-7; perhaps TRBD2 as D (5 bases). The CDR3 covers 13 residues. V lost 5 bases and J lost 7, with 18 bases in between. The germline CDR1 and CDR2 sequences are DFQATT and SNEGSKA (reference sequence). CDR3 DNA sequence: TGCAGTGCTTCGGGAAAGTGGGGTTGGGAGCAGTACGTC. Protein product: CSASGKWGWEQYV.

The chain carries TRBV12-3 or TRBV12-4 and TRBJ1-3, with D unclear. The CDR3 covers 15 residues. Trimming cost V 6 bases and J 8 bases, with 20 bases left between them. The DNA for the CDR3 is TGTGCCAGCAGACTGACGTCAAACTATGGCTACACCATATATTTT. It codes for CASRLTSNYGYTIYF.

The chain's CDR3 is CASSRSGTYSSYEQYF. CDR3 DNA: TGTGCCAGCAGCCGCTCCGGGACGTATAGCTCCTACGAGCAGTACTTC. The chain links TRBV7-9 to TRBJ2-7; the D gene could be TRBD1 or TRBD2 (5 bases each). V lost 5 bases, J lost 0 bases, and 17 bases lay in between. The CDR3 is 16 amino acids. CDR1 is SEHNR and CDR2 is FQNEAQ in the germline V gene (reference sequence).

The chain couples TRBV20-1 to TRBJ2-7; the D gene is possibly TRBD1 (6 bases). Germline CDR1 DFQATT, CDR2 SNEGSKA (reference sequence). The CDR3 has 13 amino acids. V was clipped by 0 bases and J by 3 bases, with 9 bases between them. The CDR3 region is CSARDGTSYEQYF. For the CDR3, the DNA is TGCAGTGCTAGAGACGGGACAAGCTACGAGCAGTACTTC.

Details on this clonotype: An end of the junction differs from the germline gene, which may be a read error. V and J are TRBV25-1 and TRBJ1-5, with 7 bases aligning to TRBD1. The CDR3 has 14 residues. Germline loops: CDR1 MGHDK, CDR2 SYGVNS. Written as DNA, the CDR3 is TGTGGCAGCAGGGGGGAAGGGAGTTTCGAGCCCCAGCATTTT. Protein sequence: CGSRGEGSFEPQHF.

This chain uses TRBV7-2 with TRBJ1-2; no reliable D call. Trimming pared 5 bases from V and 8 bases from J, leaving 18 bases between. The CDR3 is 14 residues long. Germline lookup yields CDR1 SGHTA and CDR2 FQGNSA. CDR3 sequence: CASSLAVDRLGYTF. The DNA for the CDR3 is TGTGCCAGCAGCCTGGCGGTAGACCGATTGGGCTACACCTTC.

V and J are TRBV6-1 and TRBJ2-5, with D perhaps matching TRBD2 (6 bases). V was trimmed by 1 base and J by 5 bases, leaving 17 bases between them. CDR1 and CDR2 (germline): MNHNS, SASEGT. This CDR3 spans 16 amino acids. Written as DNA, the CDR3 is TGTGCCAGCAGTGAAGGTGTCGTCGAGGCGGGGGAGACCCAGTACTTC. Protein product: CASSEGVVEAGETQYF.

The J gene is TRBJ1-1, the V gene TRBV7-8, with 10 bases fitting TRBD1. After removal of 1 base from V and 10 bases from J, the junction contained 6 bases not matched to a gene. Germline-derived CDR1 and CDR2 are SGHVS and FQNEAQ. CDR3 length: 14 residues. CDR3 amino acids: CASSLVGTGATAFF. In DNA form, the CDR3 reads TGTGCCAGCAGCTTAGTAGGGACAGGGGCGACAGCTTTCTTT.

Turning to this clonotype: One end of the junction fails to match germline, which may point to a read error. This sequence joins TRBV2 and TRBJ2-2; tentatively, D is TRBD2 (5 bases). In germline, CDR1 is SNHLY, CDR2 FYNNEI. CDR3 length: 15 residues. CDR3 protein: CASRTDHPYTGEPFF. The CDR3 DNA reads as TGTGCCAGTCGGACCGACCACCCCTACACCGGGGAGCCGTTTTTT.

This clonotype has ten or more counts. V and J are TRBV10-3 and TRBJ2-7; D unresolved. Germline-derived CDR1 and CDR2 are ENHRY and SYGVKD. This CDR3 comprises 14 residues. The V and J ends lost 3 bases and 0 bases respectively, with 9 bases between them. DNA for the CDR3: TGTGCCATCAGTGATTACGACGCCTCCTACGAGCAGTACTTC. Its protein product is CAISDYDASYEQYF.

There are a few counts of this clonotype. This chain joins TRBV5-6 and TRBJ2-1; 9 nucleotides line up with TRBD1. The CDR3 loop spans 15 amino acids. Germline loops: CDR1 SGHDT, CDR2 YYEEEE. J was trimmed by 3 bases and V by 4 bases; bases with no gene match: 5. The CDR3 bases are TGTGCCAGCAGCAAAACAGGGGGCATCTACAATGAGCAGTTCTTC. Encoded protein: CASSKTGGIYNEQFF.

The chain couples TRBV7-6 to TRBJ1-3; TRBD1 might be the D (5 bases). The CDR3 has 16 amino acids. Trimming shortened V by 4 bases and J by 0 bases, and 13 bases separated the two germline ends. Germline V gene sequence: CDR1 SGHVS, CDR2 FNYEAQ. Here the CDR3 reads CASSSGQGVSGNTIYF. The CDR3 nucleotides read TGTGCCAGCAGCTCCGGTCAGGGCGTCTCTGGAAACACCATATATTTT.

About this clonotype: A junction boundary mismatches the germline segment, possibly from a read error. V gene TRBV20-1 combines with J gene TRBJ2-1; D tentatively reads TRBD1 or TRBD2 (5 bases each). This CDR3 has 16 residues. Germline CDR1 and CDR2: DFQATT and SNEGSKA (reference sequence). CDR3 DNA sequence: TGCGGTGCTAGGCCGCTCGTGGGGGATTCCTACAATGAGCAGTTCTTC. This gives the protein CGARPLVGDSYNEQFF.

Details on this clonotype: As the CDR3 is not closed by the conserved phenylalanine or tryptophan, this likely results from a read error. The CDR3 protein is CAISVDRAYNEQFL. For the CDR3, the DNA is TGTGCCATCAGTGTGGACAGGGCTTACAATGAGCAGTTCCTC. This chain joins TRBV10-3 and TRBJ2-1, with TRBD1 identical over 8 bases. This CDR3 has 14 residues. The V and J ends lost 4 bases and 4 bases, in that order; junction bases with no gene match: 3. Germline V gives CDR1 ENHRY, CDR2 SYGVKD.

This clonotype has a count of ten or more. The V and J genes are TRBV9 and TRBJ2-3; the D is unclear. Deletions cut 4 bases from V and 2 bases from J, with 14 bases between. This CDR3 has 15 amino acids. Germline values: CDR1 SGDLS, CDR2 YYNGEE. The CDR3 DNA reads TGTGCCAGCAGCCCTCCTATGGCCCACACAGATACGCAGTATTTT. This gives the protein CASSPPMAHTDTQYF.

This clonotype was recorded at least ten times. The V gene is TRBV6-6, the J gene TRBJ2-5; the match to TRBD2 covers 11 bases. From germline, CDR1 is MNHNY and CDR2 SVGAGI (reference sequence). Germline trimming cut 4 bases from V and 5 bases from J; bases unmatched to any gene: 12. CDR3 length: 17 residues. The CDR3 protein is CASSCLRLAGNEETQYF. CDR3 nucleotides: TGTGCCAGCAGTTGCCTCCGACTAGCGGGAAACGAGGAGACCCAGTACTTC.

In this sample, this clonotype turned up a few times. V gene TRBV20-1 combines with J gene TRBJ2-1, with 7 positions matching TRBD2. Germline V lookup: CDR1 DFQATT, CDR2 SNEGSKA (reference sequence). This CDR3 has 15 amino acids. J lost 6 bases, V lost 5 bases, and 13 bases had no gene match. The CDR3 DNA sequence: TGCAGTGCTTACCCTTTGGGGGAGGGCCGCAATGAGCAGTTCTTC. It translates to CSAYPLGEGRNEQFF.

V gene TRBV9 combines with J gene TRBJ1-2; no clear D gene. V shed 3 bases and J shed 6 bases, with 15 bases lying between them. Looked up from germline, CDR1 is SGDLS and CDR2 is YYNGEE. There are 14 residues in the CDR3. The CDR3 sequence: CASSARPSGDGYTF. In DNA form, the CDR3 reads TGTGCCAGCAGCGCGCGCCCCAGCGGGGATGGCTACACCTTC.

The CDR3: CASSPPRAVEAFF. CDR3 DNA: TGTGCCAGCAGCCCCCCGCGGGCAGTTGAAGCTTTCTTT. The genes are TRBV7-9 and TRBJ1-1; D unclear. Trimming removed 5 bases at V and 7 bases at J, with 14 bases between. CDR1 and CDR2 (germline): SEHNR, FQNEAQ (reference sequence). The CDR3 extends over 13 amino acids.

Only a few counts were recorded for this clonotype. V is TRBV2 and J is TRBJ2-5, with 10 bases matching TRBD2. The germline V gene has CDR1 SNHLY and CDR2 FYNNEI. CDR3 length: 15 residues. Unmatched junction bases numbered 5, after V lost 7 bases and J lost 0 bases. CDR3 loop: CASNLAGVDQETQYF. CDR3 DNA: TGTGCCAGCAACCTAGCGGGGGTGGACCAAGAGACCCAGTACTTC.

This chain joins TRBV7-9 and TRBJ1-1; 9 bases are shared with TRBD1. Germline V CDR1 and CDR2: SEHNR, FQNEAQ (reference sequence). This CDR3 has 17 residues. Germline trimming cut 1 base from V and 1 base from J; bases unmatched to any gene: 7. CDR3 loop: CASSLDRGPGRNTEAFF. For the CDR3, the DNA is TGTGCCAGCAGCTTAGACAGGGGGCCCGGAAGGAACACTGAAGCTTTCTTT.

This chain links TRBV24-1 with TRBJ2-7, with D possibly being TRBD2 (7 bases). The V and J ends lost 2 bases and 3 bases respectively, with 16 bases between them. The length of the CDR3 is 16 residues. The germline gives CDR1 KGHDR, CDR2 SFDVKD. The CDR3 nucleotides are TGTGCCACCAGTGATTCATTGGATAGGGGGGGCTACGAGCAGTACTTC. Translating it yields CATSDSLDRGGYEQYF.

Only one count was recorded for this clonotype. V gene TRBV20-1 combines with J gene TRBJ2-7; 11 nucleotides match TRBD2. J lost 1 base, V lost 2 bases, and 4 bases had no gene match. Germline V gene sequence: CDR1 DFQATT, CDR2 SNEGSKA (reference sequence). The CDR3 contains 15 residues. The CDR3 coding sequence is TGCAGTGCTAGAATACTAGCGGGAGAGTCCTACGAGCAGTACTTC. It codes for CSARILAGESYEQYF.

Comment on this clonotype: At one of its ends the junction is not consistent with the germline gene, which may arise from a read error. The gene calls are TRBV6-1 and TRBJ2-5, with D hard to call. This CDR3 has 10 residues. Germline V gene sequence: CDR1 MNHNS, CDR2 SASEGT. CDR3 nucleotides: TGTGCCAGCAGGGAAGAGACCCAGTACTTC. This sequence encodes CASREETQYF.

V gene TRBV4-3 combines with J gene TRBJ2-5; 9 nucleotides agree with TRBD2. Germline V gene data show CDR1 as LGHNA and CDR2 as YSLEER. This CDR3 spans 14 amino acids. Trimming cost V 4 bases and J 4 bases; bases outside gene matches: 4. CDR3 amino acids: CASSLAGVGETQYF. CDR3 nucleotide sequence: TGCGCCAGCAGCCTAGCGGGGGTGGGAGAGACCCAGTACTTC.

This clonotype was seen only a few times. This chain joins TRBV20-1 and TRBJ2-3; D might be TRBD1 or TRBD2, each matching 5 bases. From germline, CDR1 is DFQATT and CDR2 SNEGSKA (reference sequence). V was trimmed by 3 bases and J by 11 bases, leaving 21 bases between them. CDR3 length equals 14 residues. In DNA, the CDR3 is TGCAGTGCTAGCTCCGGGGCCTCCTACAATGAGCAGTATTTT. Translated, it gives CSASSGASYNEQYF.

V and J are TRBV7-6 and TRBJ2-5; a possible D gene is TRBD2 (6 bases). V gave up 1 base and J gave up 4 bases, with 7 bases separating them. This CDR3 contains 13 residues. Germline V gives CDR1 SGHVS, CDR2 FNYEAQ. This CDR3 reads CASSLEAGETQYF. CDR3 nucleotides: TGTGCCAGCAGCTTAGAAGCGGGAGAGACCCAGTACTTC.

The J gene is TRBJ2-7, the V gene TRBV5-5; tentatively, D is TRBD2 (5 bases). In germline, CDR1 is SGHKS, CDR2 YYEKEE (reference sequence). The CDR3 consists of 14 residues. The CDR3 DNA reads TGTACCAGCAGCTTGGGTGGACTCTCATACGAGCAGTACGTC. This gives the protein CTSSLGGLSYEQYV.

There are many counts of this clonotype. The chain carries TRBV20-1 and TRBJ2-6; D is unclear. Trimming left V 6 bases short and J 1 base short, with 10 bases between. Germline V gives CDR1 DFQATT, CDR2 SNEGSKA (reference sequence). This CDR3 contains 14 residues. The CDR3: CSARAQSGANVLTF. DNA of the CDR3: TGCAGTGCCCGGGCACAGTCTGGGGCCAACGTCCTGACTTTC.

The chain employs TRBV29-1 and TRBJ2-1; 9 bases are a match to TRBD2. V trimming: 6 bases; J trimming: 7 bases; junction bases outside the gene matches: 19. CDR3 length equals 17 residues. Per the germline V gene, CDR1 is SQVTM and CDR2 is ANQGSEA. CDR3 in DNA: TGCAGCGTCGCGGGGGGGCTCCCCAGAATCCGGGCTAATGAGCAGTTCTTC. It codes for CSVAGGLPRIRANEQFF.

In this sample, this clonotype turned up many times. A junction end diverges from the germline sequence, so it may reflect a read error. V gene TRBV12-3 or TRBV12-4 combines with J gene TRBJ1-1; D gene uncertain. CDR3 length: 13 amino acids. In DNA form, the CDR3 reads TGTGCCGGCAGTTTAGGGCCGAACACTGAAGCTTTCTTT. Translated: CAGSLGPNTEAFF.